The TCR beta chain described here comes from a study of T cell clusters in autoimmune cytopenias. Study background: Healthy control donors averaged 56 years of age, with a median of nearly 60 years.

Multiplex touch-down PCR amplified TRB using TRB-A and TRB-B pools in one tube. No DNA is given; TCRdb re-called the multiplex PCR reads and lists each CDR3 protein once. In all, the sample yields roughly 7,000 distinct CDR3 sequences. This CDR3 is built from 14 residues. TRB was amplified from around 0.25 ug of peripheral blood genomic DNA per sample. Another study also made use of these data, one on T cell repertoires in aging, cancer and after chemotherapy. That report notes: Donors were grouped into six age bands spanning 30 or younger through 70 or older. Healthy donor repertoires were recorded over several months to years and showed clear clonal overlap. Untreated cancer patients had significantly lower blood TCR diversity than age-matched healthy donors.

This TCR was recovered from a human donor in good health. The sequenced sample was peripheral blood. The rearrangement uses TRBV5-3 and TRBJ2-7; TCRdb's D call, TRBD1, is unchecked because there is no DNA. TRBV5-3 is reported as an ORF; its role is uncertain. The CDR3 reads CASSYRDRVSEQYF.